The T cell receptor beta chain under discussion was sequenced for a study of siplizumab effects on memory and regulatory T cells (dated by TCRdb to the late 2010s). Looking at the study overall: The study examined how the anti-CD2 antibody siplizumab affects alloreactive T-cell subsets in allogeneic mixed lymphocyte reactions built from human PBMCs. What the work shows at the level of the full study, not this receptor alone: Siplizumab significantly reduced the cumulative frequency of alloreactive sequences traceable to unstimulated CD4+ memory T cells. Unstimulated naive T cells appeared to be more diverse than memory T cells, and naive cells seemed to make a substantial contribution to the alloresponse. Roughly 80-97% of proliferating CD4+ or CD8+ clones could not be assigned a naive or memory phenotype. In reactions with siplizumab, an average of approximately 70% of mappable alloreactive CD4+ clones were Treg-derived, compared with around 28% in control reactions. Whether proliferating Tregs from siplizumab cultures were suppressive was not functionally confirmed. Because sequences below about 10^-5 frequency were poorly captured, only a minor fraction of alloreactive clones could be mapped to unstimulated subsets.

Sorted unstimulated T cells, along with proliferating T cells recovered from mixed lymphocyte reactions, underwent TCRbeta CDR3 sequencing. Fresh whole blood from about ten HLA-typed healthy donors served as the source for isolating PBMCs. To map where alloreactive clones came from, unstimulated CD4+ non-regulatory T cells were FACS-sorted. The CDR3 measures 14 amino acids from cysteine to phenylalanine. Left in the record is the CDR3 DNA by itself, 42 bases read in frame from the first base. V lost 5 bases and J lost 1 base; the stretch between them is 12 bases long. Sequences SGHRS (CDR1) and YFSETQ (CDR2) are obtained from the germline V gene. For this clone: Its antigen is not yet known. Per-base qualities were not stored, and no clone one base away is much larger.

Libraries were prepared through the immunoSEQ multiplex PCR assay. Some 100,000 TCR templates per sample were assayed by the deep sequencing platform. Genomic DNA extracted from sorted T cells was used for TCRbeta CDR3 sequencing. On the study's bioinformatics: The R programming language was used for clonal analysis of the TCRbeta CDR3 data. Alloreactive CD4+ and CD8+ clones were identified by comparing unstimulated samples to CFSE-low samples taken after the reaction. Regulatory or non-regulatory origin of alloreactive CD4+ clones was assigned by matching sequences to the sorted unstimulated Treg and non-Treg repertoires. Not all clones reach the TCRdb copy of this immuneACCESS table, which keeps in-frame sequences only. Checked studies attribute under half of the gap to unresolved V genes and leave the rest unexplained. The V and J calls and clone size are taken from that table; D and trimming were inferred from the DNA. This sample holds over 95,000 clones; around 95% were observed only once. Clones ranked in the top ten supply roughly 0.17% of the sample.

This TCR was sampled from a human donor in good health. This sequence uses TRBV5-1 and TRBJ2-5, and TRBD2 may be the D gene, going by 7 matching bases. Sample: non-Treg CD4+ T cells sorted from blood. Reading the label with the study, this specimen's cell subset or site is: FACS-sorted unstimulated CD4+ non-regulatory T cells. The DNA is TGCGCCAGCAGAAGAGGGGGGGGCCAAGAGACCCAGTACTTC. Its amino acids are CASRRGGGQETQYF.